Shown below are 26 T cell receptor beta chains from a single sample sequenced in a study of T cells in Graves' hyperthyroidism and ophthalmopathy. RNA transcripts yielded amplified TCR beta CDR3 regions. A set of HTBI primers served as the primers for a first-round RT-PCR of the TCR CDR3. Via MiXCR, TCRdb re-called the multiplex PCR reads, giving one row per CDR3 protein. The sample includes approximately 700,000 distinct CDR3 sequences, just under 45% seen only once; the top ten take less than 9%. The specimen was peripheral blood or thyroid tissue (not recorded which). The source of these receptors is an adult man with Graves' disease, either hyperthyroidism or ophthalmopathy (not recorded which).

The genes are TRBV11-1 and TRBJ2-7, with D possibly matching TRBD1 (6 bases). Germline CDR1 and CDR2: SGHAT and FQDESV (reference sequence). The length of the CDR3 is 14 residues. Trimming shortened V by 3 bases and J by 3 bases, and 12 bases separated the two germline ends. CDR3 in amino acids: CASSFRDTIYEQYF. CDR3 nucleotides: TGTGCCAGCAGCTTCCGGGACACCATCTACGAGCAGTACTTC. Full variable domain (rest looked up from reference TRBV11-1 and TRBJ2-7): EAEVAQSPRYKITEKSQAVAFWCDPISGHATLYWYRQILGQGPELLVQFQDESVVDDSQLPKDRFSAERLKGVDSTLKIQPAELGDSAMYLCASSFRDTIYEQYFGPGTRLTVT.

The table lists this clonotype with a count of one. Relative to the germline gene, one junction end is altered; a read error may explain this. The chain combines TRBV2 with TRBJ1-1, with D unresolved. Per germline, CDR1 SNHLY and CDR2 FYNNEI. The CDR3 totals 13 residues. CDR3 loop: CASREAWNTEAFF. CDR3 coding DNA: TGTGCCAGCAGGGAAGCGTGGAACACTGAAGCTTTCTTT.

The gene calls are TRBV7-2 and TRBJ1-6, with D maybe TRBD1 (6 bases). This CDR3 has 16 amino acids. Germline CDR1 and CDR2: SGHTA and FQGNSA. Trimming shortened V by 6 bases and J by 8 bases, and 20 bases separated the two germline ends. This chain's CDR3 is CASRQGRLGRDSPLHF. CDR3 nucleotide sequence: TGTGCCAGCAGACAGGGAAGGTTGGGTCGAGATTCACCCCTCCACTTT.

The chain employs TRBV28 and TRBJ2-7; D unclear. V was clipped by 3 bases and J by 3 bases, with 3 bases between them. This CDR3 contains 11 residues. From germline, CDR1 is MDHEN and CDR2 SYDVKM. The CDR3 DNA follows: TGTGCCAGCAGTTTCATCTACGAGCAGTACTTC. It yields the protein CASSFIYEQYF.

In this sample, this clonotype turned up a few times. V and J are TRBV7-2 and TRBJ1-6; 7 bases are a match to TRBD1. Germline lookup yields CDR1 SGHTA and CDR2 FQGNSA. This CDR3 has 18 amino acids. V gave up 5 bases and J gave up 7 bases; unmatched junction bases: 17. For the CDR3, the DNA is TGTGCCAGCAGCGACACCGCCGGGACAGCGTGGTGGAATTCACCCCTCCACTTT. This gives the protein CASSDTAGTAWWNSPLHF.

The chain employs TRBV13 and TRBJ1-1; D is uncertain. Germline V gene data show CDR1 as PRHDT and CDR2 as FYEKMQ (reference sequence). The CDR3 is 15 residues long. The V end was cut by 1 base, the J end by 3 bases, with 12 bases between. DNA for the CDR3: TGTGCCAGCAGCTTAGATCTTGAGGGTTACACTGAAGCTTTCTTT. Its translation is CASSLDLEGYTEAFF.

This clonotype has at least ten counts. CDR3 amino acids: CASSGGGYEQYF. The CDR3 region has the DNA TGTGCCAGCAGCGGGGGCGGTTACGAGCAGTACTTC. The chain couples TRBV2 to TRBJ2-7; D possibly uses TRBD1 or TRBD2 (6 bases each). V was trimmed by 6 bases and J by 4 bases, leaving 10 bases between them. Germline lookup yields CDR1 SNHLY and CDR2 FYNNEI. The CDR3 length is 12 residues.

The chain carries TRBV7-3 and TRBJ2-7, with 9 bases fitting TRBD1. J lost 2 bases, V lost 3 bases, and 8 bases had no gene match. Germline assignment: CDR1 SGHTA and CDR2 FQGTGA. The CDR3 length is 16 residues. The CDR3 here is CASSFTSGQGTYEQYF. DNA for the CDR3: TGTGCCAGCAGCTTTACGTCCGGACAGGGGACCTACGAGCAGTACTTC.

This clonotype showed up just a few times. The rearrangement uses TRBV12-3 or TRBV12-4 and TRBJ1-4, with D possibly being TRBD1 (5 bases). With 2 bases removed from V and 9 bases from J, the gap between germline ends came to 10 bases. The CDR3 loop spans 13 amino acids. Here the CDR3 reads CASSLMGTQKLFF. CDR3 DNA: TGTGCCAGCAGTTTAATGGGGACCCAAAAACTGTTTTTT.

Notes on this clonotype: A much larger clone differs by one base, so this may be a read error. The gene calls are TRBV11-1 and TRBJ2-5; 10 bases align to TRBD1. J was trimmed by 5 bases and V by 5 bases; bases with no gene match: 2. The CDR3 loop spans 13 amino acids. In germline, CDR1 is SGHAT, CDR2 FQDESV (reference sequence). The CDR3 loop is CASSGTGDETQYF. DNA for the CDR3: TGTGCCAGCAGCGGGACAGGGGATGAGACCCAGTACTTC.

The rearrangement uses TRBV28 and TRBJ1-2, with 7 bases aligning to TRBD1. Germline CDR1 MDHEN, CDR2 SYDVKM. J was trimmed by 6 bases and V by 8 bases; bases with no gene match: 6. The CDR3 covers 12 residues. CDR3 region: CASPGQVHGYTF. For the CDR3, the DNA is TGTGCCAGCCCTGGACAGGTACATGGCTACACCTTC.

The chain is built from TRBV24-1 and TRBJ1-2, with D unclear. The CDR3 has 12 amino acids. Looked up from germline, CDR1 is KGHDR and CDR2 is SFDVKD. V lost 4 bases and J lost 5, with 7 bases in between. The CDR3 protein is CATSDRPYGYTF. In DNA form, the CDR3 reads TGTGCCACCAGTGACAGACCTTATGGCTACACCTTC.

This clonotype was seen ten or more times. This chain connects TRBV15 to TRBJ2-6; D is perhaps TRBD1 (5 bases). Trimming pared 0 bases from V and 1 base from J, leaving 10 bases between. Germline lookup yields CDR1 LNHNV and CDR2 YYDKDF (reference sequence). There are 17 residues in the CDR3. The CDR3 nucleotides read TGTGCCACCAGCAGAGATTTGGGGCAGTCTGGGGCCAACGTCCTGACTTTC. Translated: CATSRDLGQSGANVLTF.

The table lists this clonotype with many counts. This chain joins TRBV7-2 and TRBJ1-1; TRBD1 might be the D (6 bases). This CDR3 spans 12 amino acids. The germline V and J ends were trimmed by 5 bases and 8 bases, with 12 bases remaining between them. Germline V gene lookup returns CDR1 SGHTA and CDR2 FQGNSA. CDR3 in DNA: TGTGCCAGCAGCCGGAACAGGGTGGAAGCTTTCTTT. Translation: CASSRNRVEAFF.

The rearrangement joins TRBV25-1 to TRBJ1-2; no clear D. This CDR3 is 11 amino acids long. Germline values: CDR1 MGHDK, CDR2 SYGVNS. Trimming cost V 8 bases and J 8 bases, with 12 bases left between them. CDR3 coding DNA: TGTGCCAGCCGTTACGGTGGAGGCTACACCTTC. Translated: CASRYGGGYTF.

The chain couples TRBV29-1 to TRBJ1-2, with TRBD1 matching 9 bases. V gave up 4 bases and J gave up 7 bases; unmatched junction bases: 4. CDR1 is SQVTM, CDR2 ANQGSEA, per germline. CDR3 length: 12 residues. The CDR3 DNA reads as TGCAGCGTTGTGGGACAGGGCCTTGGCTACACCTTC. Encoded protein: CSVVGQGLGYTF.

This clonotype came up many times. The genes are TRBV20-1 and TRBJ1-6, with 7 bases identical to TRBD1. The CDR3 is made up of 13 amino acids. The V gene end was trimmed by 4 bases and the J gene end by 7 bases; junction bases not matched to a gene: 4. Germline V lookup: CDR1 DFQATT, CDR2 SNEGSKA (reference sequence). CDR3 nucleotide sequence: TGCAGTGCTAATCAGGGGGTCAATTCACCCCTCCACTTT. It yields the protein CSANQGVNSPLHF.

This clonotype came up many times. This chain connects TRBV7-2 to TRBJ2-5, with D unclear. Germline loops: CDR1 SGHTA, CDR2 FQGNSA. This CDR3 region has 12 residues. Trimming stripped 7 bases from V and 5 bases from J, with 11 bases between. This CDR3 is CASTTESETQYF. CDR3 coding DNA: TGTGCCAGCACCACGGAGAGTGAGACCCAGTACTTC.

This clonotype was seen ten or more times. V is TRBV7-9 and J is TRBJ1-3; possible D gene TRBD1, 5 bases. CDR1 and CDR2 from the germline V gene are SEHNR and FQNEAQ (reference sequence). The V and J ends lost 3 bases and 2 bases respectively, with 14 bases between them. The CDR3 has 16 residues. The CDR3 nucleotides read TGTGCCAGCAGCTTGGCAGGGCGGGAACCTGGAAACACCATATATTTT. Translated, it gives CASSLAGREPGNTIYF.

The chain links TRBV25-1 to TRBJ2-7; D is possibly TRBD1 (6 bases). Trimming cost V 8 bases and J 3 bases, with 11 bases left between them. CDR1 is MGHDK and CDR2 is SYGVNS in the germline V gene. The CDR3 length is 12 residues. This CDR3 is CASRDTFYEQYF. DNA of the CDR3: TGTGCCAGCCGGGACACTTTCTACGAGCAGTACTTC.

V gene TRBV7-3 combines with J gene TRBJ2-2; TRBD1 aligns across 9 bases. CDR1 is SGHTA and CDR2 is FQGTGA in the germline V gene. Losses at the gene ends were 9 bases for V and 3 bases for J; bases not matched to a gene: 8. The CDR3 loop spans 15 amino acids. The CDR3 region has the DNA TGTGCCAGTGGGACCAGGGACAGGGACACCGGGGAGCTGTTTTTT. Protein sequence: CASGTRDRDTGELFF.

This clonotype was counted between two and nine times. This chain links TRBV6-5 with TRBJ2-7, with D maybe TRBD1 (6 bases). Looked up from germline, CDR1 is MNHEY and CDR2 is SVGAGI. CDR3 length equals 15 residues. Between the trimmed V and J ends, which lost 0 bases and 3 bases, there was a span of 12 bases. The CDR3 region has the DNA TGTGCCAGCAGTTACTCCAGGGGACCTCACTACGAGCAGTACTTC. This gives the protein CASSYSRGPHYEQYF.

This clonotype has a count of ten or more. The chain uses TRBV2 and TRBJ1-1, with TRBD1 matching over 7 bases. The CDR3 totals 14 residues. Per germline, CDR1 SNHLY and CDR2 FYNNEI. J lost 6 bases, V lost 3 bases, and 7 bases had no gene match. The CDR3 spells CASSDTGDGAEAFF. The CDR3 nucleotides read TGTGCCAGCAGTGATACAGGGGATGGAGCTGAAGCTTTCTTT.

Remarks on this clonotype: This could be a read error, since a much larger clone is one nucleotide away. The rearrangement links TRBV6-1 to TRBJ1-1; 7 bases agree with TRBD1. Germline loops: CDR1 MNHNS, CDR2 SASEGT. CDR3 length equals 13 residues. V was clipped by 6 bases and J by 10 bases; unmatched bases: 11. Written as DNA, the CDR3 is TGTGCCAGCAGCGACGGGACAGAGGCGGCAGCTTTCTTT. Translation: CASSDGTEAAAFF.

This clonotype was counted only a few times. The gene calls are TRBV9 and TRBJ1-2, with D possibly matching TRBD1 (6 bases). Deletions cut 2 bases from V and 6 bases from J, with 11 bases between. The CDR3 has 13 amino acids. Germline CDR1 is SGDLS and CDR2 is YYNGEE. CDR3 nucleotides: TGTGCCAGCAGCGTTCAGCAGGGGCATGGCTACACCTTC. Translated, it gives CASSVQQGHGYTF.

Notes on this clonotype: At one of its ends the junction is not consistent with the germline gene, which may arise from a read error. This chain uses TRBV6-5 with TRBJ1-5; no definite D call. The germline V gene has CDR1 MNHEY and CDR2 SVGAGI. The CDR3 contains 15 residues. DNA of the CDR3: TGTGCCATCAGTTACTCGTTGGATTCTAATCAGCCCCAGCATTTT. This codes for CAISYSLDSNQPQHF.